This T cell receptor (beta chain) was identified during a study of spatial heterogeneity in lung cancer. Study details: Detected beta-chain sequences consistently exceeded alpha-chain sequences. The study, taken as a whole, reports: Resection saw ubiquitous expanded tumor TCRs appear in blood more than follow-up did.

This clonotype was found a few times. What it binds is not known. Each TCR cDNA molecule bore a unique molecular identifier. TCRdb fed the 5' RACE reads into MiXCR, producing one record per CDR3 protein. Of 50,000 or so distinct CDR3 sequences in the sample, less than 8.5% are singletons; the top ten hold about 13%. Time point: sample taken at primary tumor resection. From tumor, nontumor lung or frozen PBMC, whole RNA was taken unsorted for sequencing. The donors, around 72 patients with untreated early-stage non-small cell lung cancer, provided the samples. Germline V gene data show CDR1 as SGHAT and CDR2 as FQNNGV. The CDR3 sequence is 14 residues long. V dropped 6 bases and J dropped 8; count of bases not matched to a gene: 8.

V is TRBV11-2 and J is TRBJ2-2; 8 nucleotides align to TRBD2. The sequence was collected from a female donor with early-stage non-small cell lung cancer. The sequenced sample was PBMCs, obtained at surgery. In DNA form, the CDR3 reads TGTGCCAGCAGGAACGGGGGGGGAGCAGGGGAGCTGTTTTTT. Amino acid sequence: CASRNGGGAGELFF.